This TCR beta chain is from a study of cytomegalovirus exposure and HLA in healthy donors. About the research overall: The Caucasian-associated ancestry cluster contained about four fifths of the approximately 400 genotyped donors. General study findings and limits: An analysis that was carried out later associated 16,951 TCR beta sequences with HLA alleles at 0.05 false discovery rate. Equally common other TCR beta chains were less clonally expanded than HLA-associated ones, a later analysis found.

With regard to this clone: The antigen remains unidentified.

With V trimmed by 4 bases and J by 4 bases, 6 bases remained unmatched. The CDR3 has 16 residues. Germline V gives CDR1 SGHRS, CDR2 YFSETQ. Amplification used 60 Vbeta primers and 13 Jbeta primers. Repertoires were generated with immunoSEQ multiplex PCR, while TCRdb's copy carries only in-frame clones and drops some. The repertoire consists of approximately 240,000 clones, with around 80% occurring once and the leading ten covering about 0.6%. This rearrangement joins TRBV5-1 to TRBJ2-3; 13 positions agree with TRBD2. The origin of this receptor is a woman in her thirties or forties in good health and CMV-seronegative. The specimen sequenced was PBMCs. The DNA for the CDR3 is TGCGCCAGCAGCCAAGGGACTAGCGGGGACGCAGATACGCAGTATTTT. Protein: CASSQGTSGDADTQYF.